The sequence of this TCR beta chain was determined in a study of blood T cell repertoires in COVID-19 (dated by TCRdb to the early 2020s). At the level of the whole study: Samples covering the acute and convalescent phases of COVID-19 were provided by collaborators in the United States, Italy and Spain. Samples were obtained from the ongoing ImmuneRACE study (first 160 participants) and from 950 to 1,500 subjects provided by 6 global collaborators. Deeply sampled blood TCRbeta repertoires from subjects exposed to, actively infected with, or recovered from COVID-19 were included in the dataset. The sample metadata nearly always contained a de-identified subject ID, COVID-19 status, age in years and sex. HLA class I and class II types, where available, came from metadata supplied by the sample provider rather than from assay-based typing. The material from the prospective study consisted of cDNA or gDNA derived from T cells, B-cell-depleted T cells, or PBMCs. The repertoires were released in a freely available public database meant as a resource for research on the immune response to SARS-CoV-2. General findings and caveats noted by the study authors: How much clinical and demographic metadata was included differed by source and by participant, and the metadata was provided uncurated.

In regard to this clone: No cognate antigen has been identified for it. It has no much larger one-base neighbor in the sample; base qualities were not kept.

Collaborating institutions collected whole blood in K2EDTA tubes following their own protocols. Collaborator samples were shipped for TCRbeta analysis as frozen whole blood, isolated PBMCs, or DNA extracted from either sample type. TCRbeta CDR3 regions were amplified from genomic DNA using the immunoSEQ Assay, a bias-controlled multiplex PCR. Processing in the source paper ran as follows. The number of nucleated cells in each sample was estimated from the amplification of reference gene primers within the assay. To quantify the absolute abundance of each unique TCRbeta CDR3 rearrangement, sequence reads were collapsed and filtered. For each sample, productive Simpson clonality was calculated as the square root of Simpson's diversity index across productive rearrangements. In its TCRdb copy, this immuneACCESS table keeps in-frame sequences only and misses some clones. Where compared with another copy, unresolved V genes explain less than half of these, and the others have no known cause. The V and J calls and clone size are taken from that table; D and trimming were inferred from the DNA. The sample records a few hundred thousand clones, under 90% of which are singletons. The ten largest clones take up roughly 18% of the sample.

The germline V gene specifies WSHSY as CDR1 and SAAADI as CDR2. From cysteine to phenylalanine, the CDR3 is 13 amino acids long. The DNA shown is the 39-base CDR3, in frame from base 1. V is shortened by 5 bases, J by 4 bases, and the region joining them spans 11 bases. The source is an elderly woman with active or convalescent COVID-19. This sequence uses TRBV10-2 and TRBJ1-1; too little of a D gene remains to name it. Sequencing was done on a sample of peripheral blood. The CDR3 region: CASSPLTFTEAFF. The sequenced DNA: TGCGCCAGCAGTCCCCTAACGTTCACTGAAGCTTTCTTT.